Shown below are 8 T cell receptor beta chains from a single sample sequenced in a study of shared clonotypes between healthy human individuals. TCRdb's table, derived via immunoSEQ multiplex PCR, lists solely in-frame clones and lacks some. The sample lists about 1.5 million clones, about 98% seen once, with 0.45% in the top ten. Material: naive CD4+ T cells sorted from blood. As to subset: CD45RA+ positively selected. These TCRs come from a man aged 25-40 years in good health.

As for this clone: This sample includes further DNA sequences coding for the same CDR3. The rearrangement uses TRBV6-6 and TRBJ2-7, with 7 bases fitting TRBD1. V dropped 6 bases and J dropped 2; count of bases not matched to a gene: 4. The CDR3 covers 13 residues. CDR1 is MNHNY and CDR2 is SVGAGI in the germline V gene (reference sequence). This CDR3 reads CASRGTDPYEQYF. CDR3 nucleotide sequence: TGTGCCAGCAGGGGGACAGACCCCTACGAGCAGTACTTC.

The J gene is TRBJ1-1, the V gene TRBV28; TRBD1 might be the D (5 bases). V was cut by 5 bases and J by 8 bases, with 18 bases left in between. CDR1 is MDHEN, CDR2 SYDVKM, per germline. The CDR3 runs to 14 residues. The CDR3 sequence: CASSTPGLRGEAFF. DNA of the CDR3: TGTGCCAGCAGTACCCCGGGACTCCGAGGAGAAGCTTTCTTT.

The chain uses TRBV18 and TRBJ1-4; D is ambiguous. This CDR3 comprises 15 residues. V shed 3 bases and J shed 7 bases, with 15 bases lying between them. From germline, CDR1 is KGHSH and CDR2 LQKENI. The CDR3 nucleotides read TGTGCCAGCTCACCGGCCGGGGTTCTACGTGAAAAACTGTTTTTT. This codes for CASSPAGVLREKLFF.

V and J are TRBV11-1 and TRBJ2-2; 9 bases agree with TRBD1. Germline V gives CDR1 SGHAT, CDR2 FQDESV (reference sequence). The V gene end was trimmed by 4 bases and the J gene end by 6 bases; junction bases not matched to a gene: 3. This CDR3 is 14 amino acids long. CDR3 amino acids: CASSSQGASGELFF. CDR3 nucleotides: TGTGCCAGCAGCTCACAGGGGGCGTCCGGGGAGCTGTTTTTT.

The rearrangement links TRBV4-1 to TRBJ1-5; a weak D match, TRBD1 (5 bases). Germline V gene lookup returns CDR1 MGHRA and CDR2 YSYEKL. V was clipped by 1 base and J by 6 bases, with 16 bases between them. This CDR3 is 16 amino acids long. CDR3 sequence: CASSQVRGAGGQPQHF. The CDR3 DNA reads TGCGCCAGCAGCCAAGTACGAGGGGCCGGCGGTCAGCCCCAGCATTTT.

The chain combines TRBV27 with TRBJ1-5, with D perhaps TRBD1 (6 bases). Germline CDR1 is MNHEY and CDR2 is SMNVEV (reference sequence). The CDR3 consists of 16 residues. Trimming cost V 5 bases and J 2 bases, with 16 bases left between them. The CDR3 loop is CASSPQGGMGNQPQHF. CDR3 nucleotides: TGTGCCAGCAGTCCCCAAGGGGGAATGGGCAATCAGCCCCAGCATTTT.

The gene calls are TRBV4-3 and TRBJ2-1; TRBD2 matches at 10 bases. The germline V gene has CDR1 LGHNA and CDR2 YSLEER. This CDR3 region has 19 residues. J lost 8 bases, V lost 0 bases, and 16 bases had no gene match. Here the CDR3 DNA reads TGCGCCAGCAGCCAAGATCTAACGCTAGCGGGAGCCGGGCGGCATGAGCAGTTCTTC. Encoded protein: CASSQDLTLAGAGRHEQFF.

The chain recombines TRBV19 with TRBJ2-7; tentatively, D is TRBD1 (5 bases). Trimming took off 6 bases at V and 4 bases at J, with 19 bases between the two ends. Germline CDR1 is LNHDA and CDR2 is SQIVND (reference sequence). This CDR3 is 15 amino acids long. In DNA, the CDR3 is TGTGCCAGTAGCCCGGAGTCTGGCAGGGCATACGAGCAGTACTTC. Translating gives CASSPESGRAYEQYF.